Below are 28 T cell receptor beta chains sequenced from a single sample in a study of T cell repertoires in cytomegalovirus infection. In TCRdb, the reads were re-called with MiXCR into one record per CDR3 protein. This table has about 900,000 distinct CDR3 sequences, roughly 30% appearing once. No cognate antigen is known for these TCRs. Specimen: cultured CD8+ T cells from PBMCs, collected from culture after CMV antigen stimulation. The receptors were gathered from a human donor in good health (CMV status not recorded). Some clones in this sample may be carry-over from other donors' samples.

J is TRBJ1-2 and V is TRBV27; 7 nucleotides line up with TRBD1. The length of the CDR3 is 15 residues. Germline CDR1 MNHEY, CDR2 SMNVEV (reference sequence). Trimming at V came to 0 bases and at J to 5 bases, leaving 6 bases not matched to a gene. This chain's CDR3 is CASSLSRTGVYGYTF. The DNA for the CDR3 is TGTGCCAGCAGTTTATCACGGACAGGAGTATATGGCTACACCTTC.

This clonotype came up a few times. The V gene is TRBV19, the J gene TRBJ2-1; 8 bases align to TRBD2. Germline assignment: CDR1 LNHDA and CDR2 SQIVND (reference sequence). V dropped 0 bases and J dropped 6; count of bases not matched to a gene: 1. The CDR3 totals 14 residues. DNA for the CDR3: TGTGCCAGTAGTATAGATGCGGGGGGCAATGAGCAGTTCTTC. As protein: CASSIDAGGNEQFF.

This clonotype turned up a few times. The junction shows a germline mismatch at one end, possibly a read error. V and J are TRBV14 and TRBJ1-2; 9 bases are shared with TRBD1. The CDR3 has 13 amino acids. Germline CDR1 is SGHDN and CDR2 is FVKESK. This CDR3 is CASSYIRTGDLLF. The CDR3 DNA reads TGTGCCAGCAGCTACATAAGGACAGGGGACCTGCTCTTC.

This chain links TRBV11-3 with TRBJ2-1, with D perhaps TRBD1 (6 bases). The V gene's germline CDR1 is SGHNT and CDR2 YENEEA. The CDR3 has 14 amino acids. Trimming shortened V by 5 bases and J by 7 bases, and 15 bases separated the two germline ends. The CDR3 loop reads CASSGYRDENEQFF. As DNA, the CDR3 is TGTGCCAGCAGCGGATACAGGGATGAAAATGAGCAGTTCTTC.

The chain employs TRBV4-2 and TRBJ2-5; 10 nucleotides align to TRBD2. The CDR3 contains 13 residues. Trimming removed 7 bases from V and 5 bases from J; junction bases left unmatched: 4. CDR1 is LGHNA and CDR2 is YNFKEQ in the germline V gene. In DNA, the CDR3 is TGTGCCAGCACCCCGACTAGCGGGGAGACCCAGTACTTC. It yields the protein CASTPTSGETQYF.

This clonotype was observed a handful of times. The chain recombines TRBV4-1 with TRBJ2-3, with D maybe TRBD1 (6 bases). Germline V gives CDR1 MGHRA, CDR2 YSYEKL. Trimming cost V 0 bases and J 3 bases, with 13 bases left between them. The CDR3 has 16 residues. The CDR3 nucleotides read TGCGCCAGCAGCCAAGATCCAGTAGGGGGTACAGATACGCAGTATTTT. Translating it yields CASSQDPVGGTDTQYF.

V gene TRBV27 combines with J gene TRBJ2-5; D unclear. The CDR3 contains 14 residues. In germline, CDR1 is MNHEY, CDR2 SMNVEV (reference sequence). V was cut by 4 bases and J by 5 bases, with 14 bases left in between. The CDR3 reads CASSSRAREETQYF. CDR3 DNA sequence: TGTGCCAGCAGTTCCCGGGCCCGTGAGGAGACCCAGTACTTC.

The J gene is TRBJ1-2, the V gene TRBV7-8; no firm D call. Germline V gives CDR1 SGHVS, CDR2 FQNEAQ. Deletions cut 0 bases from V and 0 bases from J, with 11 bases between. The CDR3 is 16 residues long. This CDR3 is CASSLASAVANYGYTF. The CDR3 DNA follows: TGTGCCAGCAGCTTAGCGTCGGCGGTAGCTAACTATGGCTACACCTTC.

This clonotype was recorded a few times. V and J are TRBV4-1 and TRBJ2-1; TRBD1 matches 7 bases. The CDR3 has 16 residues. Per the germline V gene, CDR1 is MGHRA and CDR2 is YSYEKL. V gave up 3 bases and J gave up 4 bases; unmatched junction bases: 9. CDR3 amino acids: CASSHGDSFTYNEQFF. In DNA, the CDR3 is TGCGCCAGCAGCCATGGGGACAGCTTCACTTACAATGAGCAGTTCTTC.

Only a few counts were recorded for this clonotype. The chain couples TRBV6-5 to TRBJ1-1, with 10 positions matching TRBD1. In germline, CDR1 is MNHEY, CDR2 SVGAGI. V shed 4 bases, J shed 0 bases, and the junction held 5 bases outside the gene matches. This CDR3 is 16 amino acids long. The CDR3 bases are TGTGCCAGCAGTTTCGGGACAGGGGAACTGAACACTGAAGCTTTCTTT. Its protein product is CASSFGTGELNTEAFF.

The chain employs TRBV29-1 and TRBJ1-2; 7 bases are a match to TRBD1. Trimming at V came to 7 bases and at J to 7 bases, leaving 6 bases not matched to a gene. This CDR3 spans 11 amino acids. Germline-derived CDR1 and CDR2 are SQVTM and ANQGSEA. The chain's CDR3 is CSDRQGAGYTF. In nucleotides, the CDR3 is TGCAGCGATCGACAGGGTGCTGGCTACACCTTC.

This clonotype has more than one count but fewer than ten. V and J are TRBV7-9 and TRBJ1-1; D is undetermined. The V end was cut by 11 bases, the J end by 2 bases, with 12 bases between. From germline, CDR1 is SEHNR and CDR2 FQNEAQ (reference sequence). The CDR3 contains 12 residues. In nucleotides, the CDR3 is TGTGCCCCCCAGAGACAAAACACTGAAGCTTTCTTT. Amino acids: CAPQRQNTEAFF.

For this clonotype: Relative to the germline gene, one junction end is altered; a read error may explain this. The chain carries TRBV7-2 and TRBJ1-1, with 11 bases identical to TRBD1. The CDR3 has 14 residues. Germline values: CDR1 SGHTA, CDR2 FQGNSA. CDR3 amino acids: CVSSLPGQGVEAFF. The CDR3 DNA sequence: TGTGTCAGCAGCTTACCGGGACAGGGGGTCGAAGCTTTCTTT.

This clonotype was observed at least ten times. CDR3 coding DNA: TGTGCCAGCAGCTTAGCGGCAGGGGGTTACAATGAGCAGTTCTTC. It encodes CASSLAAGGYNEQFF. The V call is TRBV7-9, the J call TRBJ2-1; 7 bases align to TRBD1. The CDR3 is 15 residues long. Losses at the gene ends were 0 bases for V and 4 bases for J; bases not matched to a gene: 3. Per germline, CDR1 SEHNR and CDR2 FQNEAQ (reference sequence).

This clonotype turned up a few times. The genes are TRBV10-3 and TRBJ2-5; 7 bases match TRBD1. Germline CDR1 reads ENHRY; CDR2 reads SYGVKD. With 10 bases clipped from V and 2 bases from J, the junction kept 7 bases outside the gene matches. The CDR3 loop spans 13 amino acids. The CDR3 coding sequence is TGTGCCACCCACGACAGGGATCAAGAGACCCAGTACTTC. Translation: CATHDRDQETQYF.

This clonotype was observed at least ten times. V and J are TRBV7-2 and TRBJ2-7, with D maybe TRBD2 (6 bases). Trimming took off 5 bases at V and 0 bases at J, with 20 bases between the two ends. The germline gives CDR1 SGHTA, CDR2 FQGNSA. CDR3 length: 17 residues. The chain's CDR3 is CASSPGAGLIASYEQYF. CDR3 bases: TGTGCCAGCAGCCCTGGGGCGGGGCTTATTGCCTCCTACGAGCAGTACTTC.

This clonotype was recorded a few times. DNA of the CDR3: TGTGCCAGCAGTTATTCTGCGGGGGGGCTTGGGCAGTTCTTC. Its protein is CASSYSAGGLGQFF. V gene TRBV6-2 or TRBV6-3 combines with J gene TRBJ2-1, with 9 bases that match TRBD2. The CDR3 loop spans 14 amino acids. V was clipped by 3 bases and J by 12 bases; unmatched bases: 9. CDR1 and CDR2 from the germline V gene are MNHEY and SVGEGT.

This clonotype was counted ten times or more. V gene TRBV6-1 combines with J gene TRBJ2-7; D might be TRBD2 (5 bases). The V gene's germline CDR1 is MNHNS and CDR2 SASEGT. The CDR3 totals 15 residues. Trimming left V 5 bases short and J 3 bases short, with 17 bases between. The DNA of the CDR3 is TGTGCCAGCAGTTCCCGAAGCGGCCCGATCTACGAGCAGTACGTC. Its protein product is CASSSRSGPIYEQYV.

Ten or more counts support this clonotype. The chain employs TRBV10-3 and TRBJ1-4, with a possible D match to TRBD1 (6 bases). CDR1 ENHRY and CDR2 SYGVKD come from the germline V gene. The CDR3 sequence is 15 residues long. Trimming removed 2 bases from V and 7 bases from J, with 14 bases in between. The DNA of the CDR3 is TGTGCCATCAGTGAGATGGGGGGGCCCCCTGAAAAACTGTTTTTT. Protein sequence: CAISEMGGPPEKLFF.

CDR3 protein: CASSQSGIRNEQFF. The CDR3 DNA reads as TGCGCCAGCAGTCAATCAGGGATCCGAAATGAGCAGTTCTTC. The V gene is TRBV23-1, the J gene TRBJ2-1; D unclear. TRBV23-1 is recorded as an ORF, its role being uncertain. The CDR3 spans 14 residues. The V and J ends lost 0 bases and 7 bases respectively, with 10 bases between them.

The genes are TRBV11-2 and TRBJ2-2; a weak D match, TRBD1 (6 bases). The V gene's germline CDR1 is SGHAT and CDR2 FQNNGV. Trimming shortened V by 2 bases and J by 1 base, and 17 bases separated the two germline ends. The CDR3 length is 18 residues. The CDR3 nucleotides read TGTGCCAGCAGCTTATGGCCGGGGCTGACAGGGAACACCGGGGAGCTGTTTTTT. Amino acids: CASSLWPGLTGNTGELFF.

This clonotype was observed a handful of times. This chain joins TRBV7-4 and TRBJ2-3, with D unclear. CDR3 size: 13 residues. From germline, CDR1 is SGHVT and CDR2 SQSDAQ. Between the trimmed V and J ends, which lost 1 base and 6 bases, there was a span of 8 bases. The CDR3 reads CASSLDNPDTQYF. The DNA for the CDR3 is TGTGCCAGCAGCTTAGACAACCCTGATACGCAGTATTTT.

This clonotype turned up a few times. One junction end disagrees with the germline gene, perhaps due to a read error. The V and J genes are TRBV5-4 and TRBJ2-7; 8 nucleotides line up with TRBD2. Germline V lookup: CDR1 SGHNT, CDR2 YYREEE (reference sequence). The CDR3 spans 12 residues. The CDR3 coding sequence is TGTGCCAGCAGCTTGGGGACTAGCTGGTTGGACTTC. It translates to CASSLGTSWLDF.

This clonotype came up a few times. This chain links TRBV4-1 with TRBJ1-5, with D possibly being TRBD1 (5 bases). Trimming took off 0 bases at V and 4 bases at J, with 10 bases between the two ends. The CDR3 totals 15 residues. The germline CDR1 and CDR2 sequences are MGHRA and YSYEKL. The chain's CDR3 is CASSQERTQNQPQHF. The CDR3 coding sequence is TGCGCCAGCAGCCAAGAAAGGACACAAAATCAGCCCCAGCATTTT.

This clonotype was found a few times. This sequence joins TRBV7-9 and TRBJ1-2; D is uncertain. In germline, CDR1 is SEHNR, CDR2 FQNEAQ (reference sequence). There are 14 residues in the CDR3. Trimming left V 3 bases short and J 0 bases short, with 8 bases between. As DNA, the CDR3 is TGTGCCAGCAGCTTGGGAGATGCTAACTATGGCTACACCTTC. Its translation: CASSLGDANYGYTF.

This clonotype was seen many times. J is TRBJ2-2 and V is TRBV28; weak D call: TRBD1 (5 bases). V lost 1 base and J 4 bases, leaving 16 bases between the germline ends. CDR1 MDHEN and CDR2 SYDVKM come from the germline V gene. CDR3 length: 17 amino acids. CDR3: CASSLSPGLGSTGELFF. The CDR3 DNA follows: TGTGCCAGCAGTTTATCTCCAGGGTTAGGGTCCACCGGGGAGCTGTTTTTT.

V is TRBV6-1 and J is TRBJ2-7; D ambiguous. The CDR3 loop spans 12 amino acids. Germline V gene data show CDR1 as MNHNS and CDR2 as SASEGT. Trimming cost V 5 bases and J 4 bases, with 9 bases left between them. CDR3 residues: CASSYDIYEQYF. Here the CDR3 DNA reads TGTGCCAGCAGTTACGATATTTACGAGCAGTACTTC.

CDR3 sequence: CASSPTRDRLPYDGYTF. The CDR3 DNA sequence: TGTGCCAGCAGTCCTACCCGGGACCGGCTACCCTATGATGGCTACACCTTC. The V call is TRBV6-2 or TRBV6-3, the J call TRBJ1-2; maybe TRBD1 (5 bases). V dropped 5 bases and J dropped 6 bases, with 25 bases sitting between them. This CDR3 is 17 amino acids long. Per the germline V gene, CDR1 is MNHEY and CDR2 is SVGEGT.